Listed below are T cell receptor beta chains from one sample, sequenced in a study of T-cell reconstitution after alpha-beta-depleted transplantation in children. MiXCR was run by TCRdb on the PCR reads, yielding one entry per CDR3 protein. Of about half a million distinct CDR3 sequences detected, 12% appear once; the ten largest clones hold roughly 5.4%. The sequencing here drew on PBMCs from the stem cell graft donor, taken from the stem cell graft. All receptors come from a human donor who donated a stem cell graft to a child with combined immunodeficiency. Both conserved end residues are part of each CDR3. A D gene is named only where the DNA matches it firmly. Size is stated for part of the rows, as once, few or many counts, or as a class when the clone is expanded.

TRBJ2-5 | . | . | TRBV10-2 | TGCGCCAGCAGTGGGGAATTCCAAGAGACCCAGTACTTC | CASSGEFQETQYF
TRBJ2-5 | TRBD1 | few | TRBV12-3/TRBV12-4 | TGTGCCAGCAGTCTGACAGGGGACCGAGCACGGGAGACCCAGTACTTC | CASSLTGDRARETQYF
TRBJ2-3 | . | . | TRBV10-3 | TGTGCCATCAGTGGGCTGCCCCCGGAGGATACGCAGTATTTT | CAISGLPPEDTQYF
TRBJ2-1 | . | few | TRBV18 | TGTGCCAGCTCACCACAGGGGATATCGGCCTACAATGAGCAGTTCTTC | CASSPQGISAYNEQFF
TRBJ2-1 | TRBD2 | many | TRBV7-9 | TGTGCCAGCAGCTCTTTCGAGCGGGGCCTAGCCGAGCAGTTCTTC | CASSSFERGLAEQFF
TRBJ1-1 | . | . | TRBV25-1 | TGTGCCAGCAGTGTCCAGGCGTCCACTGAAGCTTTCTTT | CASSVQASTEAFF
TRBJ2-7 | TRBD2 | once | TRBV4-3 | TGCGCCGGCAGCCAAGAGCTAGCGGAGTCCTACGAGCAGTACTTC | CAGSQELAESYEQYF
TRBJ2-2 | TRBD2 | many | TRBV14 | TGTGCCAGCAGCCAAGATGCCGCGGGAGTCGGGGAGCTGTTTTTT | CASSQDAAGVGELFF
TRBJ1-1 | TRBD1 | . | TRBV2 | TGTGCCAGCAGAGAACAGTCAGGACAGGGGACGGGAACTGAAGCTTTCTTT | CASREQSGQGTGTEAFF
TRBJ2-1 | . | . | TRBV12-3/TRBV12-4 | TGTGCCAGCAGTCACCCTACGCAGGGCTCCTACAATGAGCAGTTCTTC | CASSHPTQGSYNEQFF
TRBJ2-7 | . | many | TRBV7-2 | TGTGCCAGCAGCTTAGCGAGGGGCGTGAGCTACGAGCAGTACTTC | CASSLARGVSYEQYF
TRBJ2-1 | TRBD2 | many | TRBV24-1 | TGTGCCACCAGTGATCCCCGACTAGCGGGGGCCTCCTACAATGAGCAGTTCTTC | CATSDPRLAGASYNEQFF
TRBJ1-1 | . | many | TRBV7-2 | TGTGCCAGCAGCTCGACCTCGGGAGCTTTCTTT | CASSSTSGAFF
TRBJ2-7 | . | . | TRBV2 | TGTGCCAGCAGTGAAATTATCTACGAGCAGTACTTC | CASSEIIYEQYF
TRBJ2-5 | . | many | TRBV7-2 | TGTGCCAGCAGCTTAACCTCTAGGTGGCAAGAGACCCAGTACTTC | CASSLTSRWQETQYF
TRBJ2-6 | TRBD1 | . | TRBV11-1 | TGTGCCAGCAGCGGACGTCCCGGGACAGGGACTGGGGCCAACGTCCTGACTTTC | CASSGRPGTGTGANVLTF
TRBJ1-6 | . | . | TRBV5-1 | TGCGCCAGCAGCTTGTATCGATCAGGGGCAGGGGATCATTCACCCCTCCACTTT | CASSLYRSGAGDHSPLHF
TRBJ2-7 | TRBD1 | few | TRBV6-2/TRBV6-3 | TGTGCCAGCAGTAAGACAGGGTGGTACGAGCAGTACTTC | CASSKTGWYEQYF
TRBJ2-1 | TRBD2 | . | TRBV12-3/TRBV12-4 | TGTGCCAGCAGAACCGGGACTAGCCGCACCTACAATGAGCAGTTCTTC | CASRTGTSRTYNEQFF
TRBJ2-1 | . | many | TRBV4-3 | TGCGCCAGCAGCCAAGATCGAGTTGAGCAGTTCTTC | CASSQDRVEQFF
TRBJ2-2 | . | few | TRBV29-1 | TGCAGTTCCGTCGTGGGTCCGGCGAACACCGGGGAGCTGTTTTTT | CSSVVGPANTGELFF
TRBJ2-5 | TRBD1 | few | TRBV5-6 | TGTGCCAGCAGCCGGCGAACAGGGGGCATGGAGACCCAGTACTTC | CASSRRTGGMETQYF
TRBJ2-5 | TRBD1 | few | TRBV7-2 | TGTGCCAGCAGCTTATCTGGGGGGACAGGGGTCCCACCGGAGTACTTC | CASSLSGGTGVPPEYF
TRBJ2-2 | . | . | TRBV7-9 | TGTGCCAGCAGCTTATTCAACCCCCGCGTTTTGCTGGGGGAGCTGTTTTTT | CASSLFNPRVLLGELFF
TRBJ2-5 | . | . | TRBV3-1 | TGTGCCAGCAGCCAAGAATTGTTCCATGGCGGGCCTAGCTCCACAGAGACCCAGTACTTC | CASSQELFHGGPSSTETQYF
TRBJ2-2 | . | . | TRBV6-2/TRBV6-3 | TGTGCCAGCAGTTACTCGACATCACTCTCGAACACCGGGGAGCTGTTTTTT | CASSYSTSLSNTGELFF
TRBJ2-3 | . | few | TRBV7-6 | TGTGCCAGCAGCTGGACTCCGGCTAGTAGCACAGATACGCAGTATTTT | CASSWTPASSTDTQYF
TRBJ2-3 | . | . | TRBV12-3/TRBV12-4 | TGTGCCAGCAGTCCCATAACAGGGGGAGGGACAGATACGCAGTATTTT | CASSPITGGGTDTQYF
TRBJ2-5 | TRBD2 | few | TRBV20-1 | TGCAGTGCTCGCTCACTAGCGGGGGGGGAGACCCAGTACTTC | CSARSLAGGETQYF
TRBJ1-2 | . | . | TRBV10-3 | TGTGCCATCAGTGATGGCCCCTACTATGGCTACACCTTC | CAISDGPYYGYTF
TRBJ2-7 | . | few | TRBV5-6 | TGTGCCAGCAGCTTGGTAGATATCGAGCAGTACTTC | CASSLVDIEQYF
TRBJ2-7 | TRBD2 | . | TRBV20-1 | TGCAGTGCTAGAGATTTAGCGGGCGCCGCCTACGAGCAGTACTTC | CSARDLAGAAYEQYF
TRBJ2-1 | TRBD2 | many | TRBV10-3 | TGTGCCATCAGCCCAACTAGCGGCTACAATGAGCAGTTCTTC | CAISPTSGYNEQFF
TRBJ2-7 | TRBD1 | few | TRBV13 | TGTGCCAGCAGCAGAAGGACAGGGGCCTACGAGCAGTACTTC | CASSRRTGAYEQYF
TRBJ2-1 | TRBD2 | few | TRBV27 | TGTGCCAGCAGTCGAAACCCGGCTAGCGGATTCAATGAGCAGTTCTTC | CASSRNPASGFNEQFF
TRBJ2-4 | . | few | TRBV12-3/TRBV12-4 | TGTGCCAGCAGTTTAGAAGGAGTGGAGATGGACTTC | CASSLEGVEMDF
TRBJ2-7 | TRBD1 | . | TRBV10-3 | TGTGCCATCAGTGAGTCGGGACAGGGTCAAATCTACGAGCAGTACTTC | CAISESGQGQIYEQYF
TRBJ2-7 | . | many | TRBV25-1 | TGTGCCAGCAGCACAGGGCTCGAGCAGTACTTC | CASSTGLEQYF
TRBJ2-7 | TRBD2 | few | TRBV4-3 | TGCGCCAGCAGCCCAACTAGCGGATTCTCCTACGAGCAGTACTTC | CASSPTSGFSYEQYF
TRBJ2-5 | . | many | TRBV27 | TGTGCCAGCAGAAGGGACCGGAGGGAGACCCAGTACTTC | CASRRDRRETQYF
TRBJ2-3 | TRBD2 | many | TRBV12-3/TRBV12-4 | TGTGCCAGCAGTCCCCTAGCTAGCGGGGGCACAGATACGCAGTATTTT | CASSPLASGGTDTQYF
TRBJ2-2 | . | . | TRBV7-2 | TGTGCCAGCACCATCTCCCGGCTGAACACCGGGGAGCTGTTTTTT | CASTISRLNTGELFF
TRBJ2-7 | TRBD2 | once | TRBV7-2 | TGTGCCAGCAGCTTATCTAGCGGGAGGGCCTCTTCCTACGAGCAGTACTTC | CASSLSSGRASSYEQYF
TRBJ1-4 | TRBD1 | many | TRBV20-1 | TGCAGTGCCCCAAGGGGTACAGGGGGCGTGGGAAGGGCTAATGAAAAACTGTTTTTT | CSAPRGTGGVGRANEKLFF
TRBJ2-2 | . | many | TRBV6-2/TRBV6-3 | TGTGCCAGCAGTCGGGGACTTCGTACCGGGGAGCTGTTTTTT | CASSRGLRTGELFF
TRBJ1-2 | . | . | TRBV12-3/TRBV12-4 | TGTGCCAGCAGTTTTACCGGACCCTCTGGTGGCTACACCTTC | CASSFTGPSGGYTF
TRBJ2-3 | TRBD2 | many | TRBV7-9 | TGTGCCAGCAGCATGCGGGGGGGCCGCACAGATACGCAGTATTTT | CASSMRGGRTDTQYF
TRBJ2-3 | TRBD1 | . | TRBV9 | TGTGCCAGCAGCCGCCGGACAGGGACAGATACGCAGTATTTT | CASSRRTGTDTQYF
TRBJ2-7 | . | . | TRBV7-8 | TGTGCCAGCAGCCCCGTCGTCGGGGTAGGGTGGTCCTACGAGCAGTACTTC | CASSPVVGVGWSYEQYF
TRBJ2-3 | TRBD2 | few | TRBV7-9 | TGTGCCAGCAGCCCCTCTCCGGGACTAGCGGGAAAAGATACGCAGTATTTT | CASSPSPGLAGKDTQYF
TRBJ2-7 | . | few | TRBV24-1 | TGTGCCACCAGTGACCGACGGGAGTACGAGCAGTACTTC | CATSDRREYEQYF
TRBJ2-7 | . | few | TRBV20-1 | TGCAGTGCCGTAGTTGGGGGTTTAACGGACGAGCAGTACTTC | CSAVVGGLTDEQYF